This T cell receptor (beta chain) was captured in a study of blood T cells in healthy people across ages. The germline gives CDR1 SGHTA, CDR2 FQGNSA. Unmatched junction bases numbered 4, after V lost 1 base and J lost 0 bases. This CDR3 comprises 17 residues. Next came a second PCR, run for about 7 to 12 cycles, which used a sample-barcoded 5' primer along with a J-beta primer mix. A template-switch adaptor containing 12 random nucleotides labeled each cDNA molecule. TCRdb re-analysed the 5' RACE reads in MiXCR, keeping a single row per CDR3 protein. The table lists 920,000 or so distinct CDR3 sequences, less than 50% of them singletons. General observations from the study: Expanded clonotype changes were possibly confounded by unknown donor CMV status.

This clonotype turned up a few times. Its antigen is unknown. The sequenced sample was blood. This clonotype was sampled from a woman aged 60-75 years in good health. V usage is TRBV7-2 and J usage is TRBJ1-4; 8 bases are a match to TRBD1. This CDR3 is CASSLDRGAATNEKLFF. The CDR3, as DNA: TGTGCCAGCAGCTTAGACAGGGGGGCCGCAACTAATGAAAAACTGTTTTTT. Looking up the rest from reference TRBV7-2 and TRBJ1-4 gives the full variable domain: GAGVSQSPSNKVTEKGKDVELRCDPISGHTALYWYRQSLGQGLEFLIYFQGNSAPDKSGLPSDRFSAERTGGSVSTLTIQRTQQEDSAVYLCASSLDRGAATNEKLFFGSGTQLSVL.